Each of the 2 T cell receptor beta chains below was sequenced from the same sample in a study of beta chain features in type 1 diabetes. The sequenced template was cDNA made from the entire isolated RNA. This table comes from immunoSEQ multiplex PCR, and its TCRdb copy is limited to in-frame clones, with some not included. Among 90,000 to 110,000 clones listed, almost 40% were seen once. The source material was stem cell memory CD4+ T cells from blood. Source of these receptors: a woman between 18 and 30 years old in good health.

This clone was picked up one time. The V call is TRBV20-1, the J call TRBJ2-1, with D hard to call. This CDR3 region has 11 residues. Trimming took 3 bases from V and 3 from J, leaving 3 bases between them. CDR1 is DFQATT, CDR2 SNEGSKA, per germline (reference sequence). The CDR3 reads CSASGYNEQFF. As DNA, the CDR3 is TGCAGTGCTAGCGGCTACAATGAGCAGTTCTTC.

The chain links TRBV18 to TRBJ2-3, with TRBD1 matching over 8 bases. The V segment lost 4 bases and the J segment 4 bases; nucleotides outside the gene matches: 10. Looked up from germline, CDR1 is KGHSH and CDR2 is LQKENI. The CDR3 covers 16 residues. CDR3 nucleotides: TGTGCCAGCTCACACAGGACAGGGATGATCTCAGATACGCAGTATTTT. Its translation is CASSHRTGMISDTQYF.